Listed below are T cell receptor beta chains from one sample, sequenced in a study of graft-versus-host responses after intestinal transplantation. This table comes from immunoSEQ multiplex PCR, and its TCRdb copy is limited to in-frame clones, with some not included. The sample has some 3,500 clones; 79% are singletons. Sequencing was performed on ileum tissue, taken roughly 18 and 21 days after intestinal transplantation. These receptors were taken from a human patient who received an intestinal transplant, so some T cells may come from the graft donor. The CDR3 runs from the conserved cysteine through the conserved F or W. A D gene is named only where the DNA matches it firmly. Some rows mark clone size as missing; the rest say once, few, many or name a class of expanded clone.

j_gene	len	d_gene	abundance	v_gene	CDR3aa	CDR3nt
TRBJ2-4	17	-	-	TRBV9	CASSVRVQYTAKNIQYF	TGTGCCAGCAGCGTACGGGTCCAATATACAGCCAAAAACATTCAGTACTTC
TRBJ2-3	18	TRBD2	-	TRBV4-2	CASSQEVGSGWWWDTQYF	TGTGCCAGCAGCCAAGAGGTCGGTAGCGGGTGGTGGTGGGATACGCAGTATTTT
TRBJ1-1	14	-	-	TRBV6-5	CASSCRQANTEAFF	TGTGCCAGCAGTTGTAGACAGGCGAACACTGAAGCTTTCTTT
TRBJ1-6	13	-	-	TRBV28	CASSRGIESPLHF	TGTGCCAGCAGTCGCGGCATTGAATCACCCCTCCACTTT
TRBJ1-5	14	-	-	TRBV19	CASSISSSNQPQHF	TGTGCCAGTAGTATAAGCAGCTCCAATCAGCCCCAGCATTTT
TRBJ1-2	14	TRBD1	once	TRBV28	CASCRTGQGYGYTF	TGTGCCAGCTGTCGCACGGGACAGGGATATGGCTACACCTTC
TRBJ1-5	15	TRBD1	-	TRBV10-3	CAIRGDREENQPQHF	TGTGCCATCAGGGGCGACAGGGAGGAGAATCAGCCCCAGCATTTT
TRBJ2-5	12	-	-	TRBV11-2	CASSFFQETQYF	TGTGCCAGCAGCTTCTTCCAAGAGACCCAGTACTTC
TRBJ1-3	17	-	few	TRBV2	CASSVSLTSDSGNTIYF	TGTGCCAGCAGTGTTTCCCTAACGTCGGACTCTGGAAACACCATATATTTT
TRBJ2-5	16	TRBD1	-	TRBV5-4	CASSLLGQGRQETQYF	TGTGCCAGCAGCTTACTGGGACAGGGGCGCCAGGAGACCCAGTACTTC
TRBJ2-6	16	-	-	TRBV2	CASRAGVSSGANVLTF	TGTGCCAGCAGGGCAGGGGTTAGCTCTGGGGCCAACGTCCTGACTTTC
TRBJ1-5	18	-	once	TRBV19	CASSVQGWVYRSNQPQHF	TGTGCCAGTAGCGTACAGGGTTGGGTATATAGGAGCAATCAGCCCCAGCATTTT
TRBJ2-1	15	TRBD2	-	TRBV6-5	CASSFSGGPNNEQFF	TGTGCCAGCAGTTTTAGCGGGGGGCCAAACAATGAGCAGTTCTTC
TRBJ2-1	18	-	-	TRBV9	CASSVENPASLGLNEQFF	TGTGCCAGCAGCGTAGAAAATCCGGCGAGTCTAGGGCTCAATGAGCAGTTCTTC
TRBJ2-2	15	TRBD1	-	TRBV2	CASSLRGQVGGELFF	TGTGCCAGCAGCCTCCGGGGACAGGTGGGCGGGGAGCTGTTTTTT
TRBJ2-1	14	-	once	TRBV18	CASSPLQKNNEQFF	TGTGCCAGCTCACCATTACAGAAAAACAATGAGCAGTTCTTC
TRBJ2-7	13	-	-	TRBV18	CASSPFRGYEQYF	TGTGCCAGCTCACCGTTCCGGGGGTACGAGCAGTACTTC
TRBJ1-1	14	TRBD1	large	TRBV28	CASWGQPMNTEAFF	TGTGCCAGCTGGGGACAGCCCATGAACACTGAAGCTTTCTTT
TRBJ2-7	15	-	-	TRBV4-2	CASSQELWATYEQYF	TGTGCCAGCAGCCAAGAACTCTGGGCTACCTACGAGCAGTACTTC
TRBJ2-3	14	-	-	TRBV10-3	CAISEARGGDTQYF	TGTGCCATCAGTGAGGCGCGGGGTGGAGATACGCAGTATTTT
TRBJ2-7	16	TRBD2	once	TRBV4-1	CASSQGLAGGTYEQYF	TGCGCCAGCAGCCAAGGGTTAGCGGGGGGCACCTACGAGCAGTACTTC
TRBJ1-2	13	-	-	TRBV29-1	CSVEAGTEYGYTF	TGCAGCGTTGAAGCAGGGACGGAATATGGCTACACCTTC
TRBJ1-4	14	-	few	TRBV7-9	CASSLERINEKLFF	TGTGCCAGCAGCTTAGAACGGATTAATGAAAAACTGTTTTTT
TRBJ2-1	15	-	-	TRBV7-8	CASSETAGDYNEQFF	TGTGCCAGCAGCGAGACAGCGGGCGATTACAATGAGCAGTTCTTC
TRBJ2-7	14	TRBD1	few	TRBV7-2	CASSPGQETYEQYF	TGTGCCAGCAGCCCGGGACAGGAAACCTACGAGCAGTACTTC
TRBJ2-2	12	-	-	TRBV5-6	CASSRDFGELFF	TGTGCCAGCAGCCGGGACTTCGGGGAGCTGTTTTTT
TRBJ2-7	12	-	-	TRBV29-1	CSVVVWAGEQYF	TGCAGCGTTGTGGTCTGGGCAGGCGAGCAGTACTTC
TRBJ2-1	15	TRBD2	-	TRBV29-1	CSVGISGGVVNEQFF	TGCAGCGTTGGGATTAGCGGGGGGGTAGTCAATGAGCAGTTCTTC
TRBJ2-5	16	TRBD1	-	TRBV5-1	CASSPPQGAGGETQYF	TGCGCCAGCAGCCCGCCCCAGGGTGCAGGGGGCGAGACCCAGTACTTC
TRBJ2-1	18	TRBD2	few	TRBV6-1	CASSEAPAGGRVGDEQFF	TGTGCCAGCAGTGAAGCGCCTGCGGGGGGGCGAGTGGGGGATGAGCAGTTCTTC
TRBJ1-1	16	-	-	TRBV28	CASSFFVGRGGTEAFF	TGTGCCAGCAGTTTCTTTGTCGGCAGGGGTGGCACTGAAGCTTTCTTT
TRBJ2-7	12	-	-	TRBV6-5	CASSYTQAEQYF	TGTGCCAGCAGTTACACACAGGCAGAGCAGTACTTC
TRBJ2-2	16	-	-	TRBV5-6	CASSYPGISNTGELFF	TGTGCCAGCAGCTACCCCGGGATCTCGAACACCGGGGAGCTGTTTTTT
TRBJ2-3	14	TRBD2	-	TRBV7-9	CASSFSGVTDTQYF	TGTGCCAGCAGCTTTAGCGGGGTCACAGATACGCAGTATTTT
TRBJ1-2	16	TRBD1	-	TRBV15	CATSRDAGTVDYGYTF	TGTGCCACCAGCAGAGATGCCGGGACAGTAGACTATGGCTACACCTTC
TRBJ1-3	14	TRBD1	-	TRBV30	CAWRATGQGNTIYF	TGTGCCTGGAGAGCGACGGGACAGGGAAACACCATATATTTT
TRBJ2-6	15	-	few	TRBV5-6	CASSLGSLGANVLTF	TGTGCCAGCAGCTTGGGAAGTCTAGGGGCCAACGTCCTGACTTTC
TRBJ1-3	14	TRBD1	-	TRBV30	CAWSRDRAGNTIYF	TGTGCCTGGAGCCGGGACAGGGCTGGAAACACCATATATTTT
TRBJ2-1	16	-	-	TRBV9	CASSLRGGVGGNEQFF	TGTGCCAGCAGCCTTAGGGGAGGAGTCGGGGGCAATGAGCAGTTCTTC